The T cell receptor (beta chain) described here comes from a study of T cells after yellow fever vaccination. A single record per CDR3 protein comes from TCRdb applying MiXCR to the 5' RACE reads. Counted here are some 670,000 distinct CDR3 sequences, about 12% occurring once; the ten biggest clones make up 15%. Germline V lookup: CDR1 SQVTM, CDR2 ANQGSEA. The CDR3 runs 15 residues. J was trimmed by 5 bases and V by 4 bases; bases with no gene match: 12. Sequenced here: PBMCs, sampled on the day of the yellow fever booster vaccination. The V gene is TRBV29-1, the J gene TRBJ1-2; 8 nucleotides agree with TRBD1. The origin of this receptor is a man in his thirties or forties who received the YFV17D yellow fever vaccine. In DNA, the CDR3 is TGCAGCGTTGTCGGGACAGGAGATAAAAAGTATGGCTACACCTTC. Amino acid sequence: CSVVGTGDKKYGYTF.